This T cell receptor (beta chain) was sequenced in a study of CD8 T cells in Susac syndrome. The multiple sclerosis controls, all treatment-naive patients, had relapsing-remitting disease that was stable or active. Negative isolation was applied to CD8+ and CD4+ T cells, and FACS enrichment was applied to TEMRA cells. This CDR3 comprises 13 residues. Trimming took off 3 bases at V and 4 bases at J, with 12 bases between the two ends. The germline gives CDR1 SQVTM, CDR2 ANQGSEA. An input of about 0.5 to 1 ug of RNA was subjected to reverse transcription using random hexamers. Amplification of TCR beta CDR3 used immunoSEQ multiplex PCR across 54 Vbeta and 13 Jbeta. TCRdb analysed the immunoSEQ multiplex PCR reads with MiXCR anew, one entry per CDR3 protein. The table shows 400,000 or so distinct CDR3 sequences, with approximately 89% occurring only once.

The chain employs TRBV29-1 and TRBJ1-1; D is perhaps TRBD1 (5 bases). The clonotype comes from a human donor with multiple sclerosis. The sequenced material came from CD8+ T cells from PBMCs. This CDR3 is CSVDEGEGTEAFF. Written as DNA, the CDR3 is TGCAGCGTTGATGAAGGGGAGGGCACTGAAGCTTTCTTT.